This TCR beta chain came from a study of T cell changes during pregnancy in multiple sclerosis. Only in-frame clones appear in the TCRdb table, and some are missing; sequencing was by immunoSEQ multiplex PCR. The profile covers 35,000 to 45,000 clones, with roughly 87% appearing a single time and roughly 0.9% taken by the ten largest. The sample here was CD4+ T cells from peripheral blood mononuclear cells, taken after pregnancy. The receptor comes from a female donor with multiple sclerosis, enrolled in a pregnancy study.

The CDR3 loop reads CASSRGVVDAGTFF. The DNA of the CDR3 is TGTGCCAGCAGCCGGGGTGTTGTGGACGCGGGAACTTTCTTT. The gene calls are TRBV5-6 and TRBJ1-1; D is ambiguous. Germline CDR1 SGHDT, CDR2 YYEEEE. The V gene lost 4 bases and the J gene lost 12 bases, with 22 bases spanning the gap. The length of the CDR3 is 14 residues. The full variable domain, rest sourced from reference TRBV5-6 and TRBJ1-1, is DAGVTQSPTHLIKTRGQQVTLRCSPKSGHDTVSWYQQALGQGPQFIFQYYEEEERQRGNFPDRFSGHQFPNYSSELNVNALLLGDSALYLCASSRGVVDAGTFFGQGTRLTVV.